This T cell receptor beta chain was identified during a study of HIV-infected patients and healthy controls. Deletions cut 5 bases from V and 1 base from J, with 2 bases between. The CDR3 has 11 residues. Germline values: CDR1 LNHDA, CDR2 SQIVND (reference sequence). In this sample, this clonotype turned up many times. The antigen is undetermined. Findings and caveats of the study: Healthy controls shared more CDR3 sequences between individuals than HIV-infected patients did.

Alpha and beta constant-region primers primed reverse transcription of around 0.5 ug RNA. Alpha and beta chain libraries were made separately by chain-specific third strand synthesis with multiplexing indices. One primer pair amplified all rearrangements per chain; each cDNA got molecular barcodes. Each CDR3 protein gets one entry after TCRdb re-called the 5' RACE reads with MiXCR. The sample carries about 9,600 distinct CDR3 sequences, roughly 7% recorded once. No cell fractionation was done, so the repertoire covers all unsorted peripheral blood T cells. This chain connects TRBV19 to TRBJ1-1; D is undetermined. This TCR came from an adult with HIV infection. The source was blood, collected before antiretroviral therapy. The CDR3 coding sequence is TGTGCCAGTAGTCGGAACACTGAAGCTTTCTTT. Translated, it gives CASSRNTEAFF. Full variable domain (rest looked up from reference TRBV19 and TRBJ1-1): DGGITQSPKYLFRKEGQNVTLSCEQNLNHDAMYWYRQDPGQGLRLIYYSQIVNDFQKGDIAEGYSVSREKKESFPLTVTSAQKNPTAFYLCASSRNTEAFFGQGTRLTVV.